The rows below give T cell receptor beta chains drawn from one sample of a study of T cell repertoires in cytomegalovirus infection. For these TCRs, the target antigens are not known. TCRdb re-derived calls from the reads in MiXCR, one entry per CDR3 protein. The table shows about 920,000 distinct CDR3 sequences, with roughly a third occurring only once. Sequenced here: cultured CD8+ T cells from PBMCs, sampled from culture after CMV antigen stimulation. The receptors shown here come from a human donor in good health (CMV status not recorded). Some clones in this sample may be carry-over from other donors' samples. Each CDR3 is given with its conserved first and last residue. A D gene is named only where the DNA matches it firmly. The size field is filled for only some rows; it gives once, few, many or a size class.

j_call clone_size d_call v_call cdr3_aa cdr3_nt
TRBJ2-7 . TRBD1 TRBV20-1 CSARSTGDLLDEQYF TGCAGTGCTAGATCCACAGGGGATCTTTTGGACGAGCAGTACTTC
TRBJ2-1 . TRBD2 TRBV12-3/TRBV12-4 CASSPRGSGDDNEQFF TGTGCCAGCAGTCCGCGGGGTAGCGGGGATGACAATGAGCAGTTCTTC
TRBJ2-7 many . TRBV7-2 CASSLEVGRRSSYEQYF TGTGCCAGCAGCTTAGAAGTGGGCCGAAGGAGCTCCTACGAGCAGTACTTC
TRBJ2-3 . . TRBV27 CAAGLVDTQYF TGTGCCGCAGGGCTGGTTGATACGCAGTATTTT
TRBJ2-1 once . TRBV4-3 CASRQELGFGDNEQFF TGCGCCAGCCGCCAAGAGTTAGGGTTTGGGGACAATGAGCAGTTCTTC
TRBJ2-2 . TRBD1 TRBV5-1 CASNLVWDRPNTGELFF TGCGCCAGCAATTTAGTGTGGGACAGGCCGAACACCGGGGAGCTGTTTTTT
TRBJ1-2 few . TRBV7-8 CASSPEDIPLGGYTF TGTGCCAGCAGCCCAGAGGACATCCCCCTGGGTGGCTACACCTTC
TRBJ1-2 . . TRBV5-5 CASSTGTPNYGYTF TGTGCCAGCAGTACAGGGACCCCTAACTATGGCTACACCTTC
TRBJ2-1 . TRBD2 TRBV19 CASSDGLAGGPYNEQFF TGTGCCAGTAGTGACGGACTAGCGGGGGGCCCCTACAATGAGCAGTTCTTC
TRBJ1-4 few . TRBV6-2/TRBV6-3 CASSLRASEKLFF TGTGCCAGCAGCCTACGGGCCTCTGAAAAACTGTTTTTT
TRBJ1-1 . . TRBV2 CASRQTGFPTEAFF TGTGCCAGCAGACAAACAGGGTTCCCCACTGAAGCTTTCTTT
TRBJ2-1 . TRBD1 TRBV29-1 CSVEAGTAYNEQFF TGCAGCGTTGAAGCTGGGACAGCCTACAATGAGCAGTTCTTC
TRBJ2-1 . TRBD2 TRBV6-2/TRBV6-3 CASSRTGTSGGAYNEQFF TGTGCCAGCAGTCGAACGGGAACTAGCGGGGGGGCCTACAATGAGCAGTTCTTC
TRBJ2-7 . TRBD1 TRBV18 CASSPPGQGDYEQYF TGTGCCAGCTCACCGCCGGGACAGGGAGACTACGAGCAGTACTTC
TRBJ1-2 . . TRBV14 CASSQARIWDYGYTF TGTGCCAGCAGCCAAGCGAGGATTTGGGACTATGGCTACACCTTC
TRBJ2-7 few TRBD2 TRBV12-3/TRBV12-4 CASREAGFSYEQYF TGTGCCAGCAGGGAAGCGGGGTTTTCCTACGAGCAGTACTTC
TRBJ2-3 . . TRBV7-9 CASTGSGDTQYF TGTGCCAGCACCGGATCAGGGGATACGCAGTATTTT
TRBJ2-3 . TRBD1 TRBV5-1 CASSLGDRKYF TGCGCCAGCAGCTTGGGGGACAGAAAGTATTTT
TRBJ1-5 many . TRBV6-1 CASSEARLISSNQPQHF TGTGCCAGCAGTGAAGCGCGCCTAATTTCTAGCAATCAGCCCCAGCATTTT
TRBJ2-1 . . TRBV2 CASSVRAHLYNEQFF TGTGCCAGCAGTGTCCGGGCACACCTGTACAATGAGCAGTTCTTC
TRBJ2-1 . . TRBV11-2 CASSLAPAHNEQFF TGTGCCAGCAGCTTAGCGCCAGCTCACAATGAGCAGTTCTTC